The clone carrying this T cell receptor beta chain was seen a few times. CDR1 is KGHSH, CDR2 LQKENI, per germline. The length of the CDR3 is 12 residues. Trimming cost V 2 bases and J 6 bases, with 5 bases left between them. The data are from a study of blood T cell repertoires in COVID-19. Looking at the study overall: COVID-19 samples collected from the United States, Italy and Spain covered acute and convalescent phases. In each case, the material was cDNA or gDNA derived from T cells, B-cell-depleted T cells, or PBMCs.

Per the original methods: Reference gene primer amplification in the assay estimated nucleated cell counts. TCRdb's copy holds only in-frame clones and misses some; the assay was immunoSEQ multiplex PCR. That table furnishes V, J and clone size, whereas the DNA furnished D and trimming. Among approximately 150,000 clones listed, 85% to 90% were seen once. The genes are TRBV18 and TRBJ2-1; unclear D gene. Sequencing was performed on peripheral blood. The source of this sequence is a man older than 75 with acute or convalescent COVID-19. CDR3 region: CASSPVLNEQFF. The CDR3 nucleotides read TGTGCCAGCTCACCAGTCCTCAATGAGCAGTTCTTC.